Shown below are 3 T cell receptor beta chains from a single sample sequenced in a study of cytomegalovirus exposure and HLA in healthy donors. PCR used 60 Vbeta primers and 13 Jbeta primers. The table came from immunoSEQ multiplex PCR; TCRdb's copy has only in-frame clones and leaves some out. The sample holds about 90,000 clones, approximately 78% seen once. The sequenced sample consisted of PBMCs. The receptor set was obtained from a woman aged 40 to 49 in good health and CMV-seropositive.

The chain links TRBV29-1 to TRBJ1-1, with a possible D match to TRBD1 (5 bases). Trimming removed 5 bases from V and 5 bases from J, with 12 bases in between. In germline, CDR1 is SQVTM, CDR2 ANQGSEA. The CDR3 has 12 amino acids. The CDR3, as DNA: TGCAGCGTTTTAGACCAGGGAACTGAAGCTTTCTTT. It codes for CSVLDQGTEAFF.

DNA of the CDR3: TGTGCCAGCCGCCAGGGGGCGCAAAGTCTCTCTAATGAAAAACTGTTTTTT. This codes for CASRQGAQSLSNEKLFF. The rearrangement joins TRBV28 to TRBJ1-4; 8 nucleotides align to TRBD1. The CDR3 runs 17 residues. Germline lookup yields CDR1 MDHEN and CDR2 SYDVKM. The ends lost 8 bases at V and 3 bases at J; junction bases unmatched: 14.

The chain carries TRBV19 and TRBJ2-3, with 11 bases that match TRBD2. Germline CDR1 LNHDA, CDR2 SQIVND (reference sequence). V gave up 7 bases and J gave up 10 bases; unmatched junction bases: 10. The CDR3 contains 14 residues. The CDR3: CASKLAGGSYAQYF. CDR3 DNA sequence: TGTGCCAGTAAGCTAGCGGGAGGCTCCTATGCGCAGTATTTT. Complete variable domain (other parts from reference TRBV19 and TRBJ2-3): DGGITQSPKYLFRKEGQNVTLSCEQNLNHDAMYWYRQDPGQGLRLIYYSQIVNDFQKGDIAEGYSVSREKKESFPLTVTSAQKNPTAFYLCASKLAGGSYAQYFGPGTRLTVL.